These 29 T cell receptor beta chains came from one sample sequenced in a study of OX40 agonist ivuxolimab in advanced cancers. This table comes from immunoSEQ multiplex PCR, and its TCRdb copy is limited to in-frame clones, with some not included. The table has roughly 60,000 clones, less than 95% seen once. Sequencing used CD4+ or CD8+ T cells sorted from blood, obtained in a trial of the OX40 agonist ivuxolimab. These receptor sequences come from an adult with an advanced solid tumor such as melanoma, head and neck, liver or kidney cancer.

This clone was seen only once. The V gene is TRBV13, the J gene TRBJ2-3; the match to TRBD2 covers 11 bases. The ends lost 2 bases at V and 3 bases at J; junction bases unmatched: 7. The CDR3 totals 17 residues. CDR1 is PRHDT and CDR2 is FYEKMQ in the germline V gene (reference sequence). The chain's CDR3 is CASSLKLAGAGTDTQYF. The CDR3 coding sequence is TGTGCCAGCAGCTTAAAACTAGCGGGAGCGGGGACAGATACGCAGTATTTT.

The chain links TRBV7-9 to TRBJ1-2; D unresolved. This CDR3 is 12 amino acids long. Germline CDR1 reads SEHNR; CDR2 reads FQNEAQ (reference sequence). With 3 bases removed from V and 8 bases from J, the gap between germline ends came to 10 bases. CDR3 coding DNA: TGTGCCAGCAGCTTTCCCAGTAGGGGCTACACCTTC. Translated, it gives CASSFPSRGYTF. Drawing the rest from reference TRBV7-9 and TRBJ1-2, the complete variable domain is DTGVSQNPRHKITKRGQNVTFRCDPISEHNRLYWYRQTLGQGPEFLTYFQNEAQLEKSRLLSDRFSAERPKGSFSTLEIQRTEQGDSAMYLCASSFPSRGYTFGSGTRLTVV.

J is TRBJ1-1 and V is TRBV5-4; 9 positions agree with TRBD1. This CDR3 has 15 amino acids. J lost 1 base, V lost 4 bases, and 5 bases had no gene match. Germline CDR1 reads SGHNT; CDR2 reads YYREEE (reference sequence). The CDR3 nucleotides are TGTGCCAGCAGCACAGGACAGGGGTGGAACACTGAAGCTTTCTTT. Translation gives CASSTGQGWNTEAFF.

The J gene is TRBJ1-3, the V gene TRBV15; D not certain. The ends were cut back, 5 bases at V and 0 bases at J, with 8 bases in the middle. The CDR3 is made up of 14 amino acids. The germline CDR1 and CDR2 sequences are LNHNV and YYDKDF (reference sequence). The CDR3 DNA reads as TGTGCCACCAGCCCAGGATACTCTGGAAACACCATATATTTT. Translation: CATSPGYSGNTIYF.

CDR3 coding DNA: TGTGCCAGCAGCCGGACTAGCGGAAAAGAGACCCAGTACTTC. Translated, it gives CASSRTSGKETQYF. V usage is TRBV7-9 and J usage is TRBJ2-5; 10 bases map to TRBD2. This CDR3 contains 14 residues. Germline V lookup: CDR1 SEHNR, CDR2 FQNEAQ (reference sequence). Trimming took 5 bases from V and 3 from J; bases not matched to a gene: 3. Looking up the rest from reference TRBV7-9 and TRBJ2-5 gives the full variable domain: DTGVSQNPRHKITKRGQNVTFRCDPISEHNRLYWYRQTLGQGPEFLTYFQNEAQLEKSRLLSDRFSAERPKGSFSTLEIQRTEQGDSAMYLCASSRTSGKETQYFGPGTRLLVL.

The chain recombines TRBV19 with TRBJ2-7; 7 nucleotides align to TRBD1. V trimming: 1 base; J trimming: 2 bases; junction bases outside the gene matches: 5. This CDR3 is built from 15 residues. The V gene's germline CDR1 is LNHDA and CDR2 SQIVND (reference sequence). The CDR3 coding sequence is TGTGCCAGTAGTATAGCGAGACAGGGAACCTACGAGCAGTACTTC. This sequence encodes CASSIARQGTYEQYF.

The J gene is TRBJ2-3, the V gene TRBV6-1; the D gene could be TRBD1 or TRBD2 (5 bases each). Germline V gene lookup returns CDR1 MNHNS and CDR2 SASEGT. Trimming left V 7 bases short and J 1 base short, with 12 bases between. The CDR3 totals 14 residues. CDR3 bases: TGTGCCAGCACCGTCCGGGGACGCACAGATACGCAGTATTTT. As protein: CASTVRGRTDTQYF.

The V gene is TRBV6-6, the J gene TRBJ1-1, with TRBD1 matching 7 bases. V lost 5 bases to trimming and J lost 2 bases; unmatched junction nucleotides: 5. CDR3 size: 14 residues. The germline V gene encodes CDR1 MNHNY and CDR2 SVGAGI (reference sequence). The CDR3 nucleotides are TGTGCCAGCAGTGACCGGGACAGAAACACTGAAGCTTTCTTT. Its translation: CASSDRDRNTEAFF.

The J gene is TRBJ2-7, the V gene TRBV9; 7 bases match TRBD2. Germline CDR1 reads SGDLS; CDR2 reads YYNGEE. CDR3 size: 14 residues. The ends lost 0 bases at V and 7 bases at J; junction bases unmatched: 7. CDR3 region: CASSVVPSGGEQYF. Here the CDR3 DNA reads TGTGCCAGCAGCGTAGTGCCTAGCGGAGGGGAGCAGTACTTC.

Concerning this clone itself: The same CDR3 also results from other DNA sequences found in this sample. CDR3 protein: CASSREEFQPQHF. The CDR3 bases are TGTGCCAGCAGCCGAGAAGAATTTCAGCCCCAGCATTTT. J is TRBJ1-5 and V is TRBV11-2; D is unresolved. The CDR3 runs 13 residues. Trimming took off 5 bases at V and 6 bases at J, with 11 bases between the two ends. CDR1 and CDR2 from the germline V gene are SGHAT and FQNNGV.

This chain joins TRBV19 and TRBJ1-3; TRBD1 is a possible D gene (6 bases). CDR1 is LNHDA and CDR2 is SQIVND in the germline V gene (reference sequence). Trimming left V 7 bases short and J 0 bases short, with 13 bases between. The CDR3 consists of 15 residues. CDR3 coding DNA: TGTGCCAGTACCTCTTGGGACAACTCTGGAAACACCATATATTTT. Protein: CASTSWDNSGNTIYF. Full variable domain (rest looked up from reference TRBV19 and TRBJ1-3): DGGITQSPKYLFRKEGQNVTLSCEQNLNHDAMYWYRQDPGQGLRLIYYSQIVNDFQKGDIAEGYSVSREKKESFPLTVTSAQKNPTAFYLCASTSWDNSGNTIYFGEGSWLTVV.

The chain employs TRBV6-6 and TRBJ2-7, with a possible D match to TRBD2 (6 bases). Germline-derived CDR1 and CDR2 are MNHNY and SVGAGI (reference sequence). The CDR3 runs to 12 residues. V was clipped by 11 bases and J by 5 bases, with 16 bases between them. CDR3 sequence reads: CAGGPGEDEQYF. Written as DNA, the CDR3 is TGTGCCGGCGGACCGGGAGAGGACGAGCAGTACTTC.

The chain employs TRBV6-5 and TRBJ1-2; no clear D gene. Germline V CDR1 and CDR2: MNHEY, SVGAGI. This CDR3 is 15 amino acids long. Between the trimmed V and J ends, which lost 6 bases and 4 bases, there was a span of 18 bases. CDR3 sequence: CASRKNSGPVYGYTF. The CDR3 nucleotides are TGTGCCAGCAGGAAGAACTCCGGGCCAGTCTATGGCTACACCTTC.

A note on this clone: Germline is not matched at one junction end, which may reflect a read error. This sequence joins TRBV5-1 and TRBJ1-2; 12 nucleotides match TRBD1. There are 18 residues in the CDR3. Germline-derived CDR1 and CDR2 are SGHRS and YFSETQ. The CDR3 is CASNLGQGASLGPYGYTF. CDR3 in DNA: TGCGCCAGCAACTTGGGACAGGGGGCATCCCTTGGGCCTTATGGCTACACCTTC.

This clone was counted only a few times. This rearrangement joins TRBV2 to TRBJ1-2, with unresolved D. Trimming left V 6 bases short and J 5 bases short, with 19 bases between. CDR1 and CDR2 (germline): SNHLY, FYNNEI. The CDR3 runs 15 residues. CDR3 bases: TGTGCCAGCAGCCGAACCACCCTCTCGATTTATGGCTACACCTTC. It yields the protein CASSRTTLSIYGYTF.

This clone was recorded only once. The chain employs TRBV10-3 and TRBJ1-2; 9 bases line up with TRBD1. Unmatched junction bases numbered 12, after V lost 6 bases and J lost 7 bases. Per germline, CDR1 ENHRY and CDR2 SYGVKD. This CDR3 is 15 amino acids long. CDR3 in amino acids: CAISAGTGKSSGYTF. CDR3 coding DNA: TGTGCCATCAGCGCCGGGACAGGGAAATCCTCTGGCTACACCTTC.

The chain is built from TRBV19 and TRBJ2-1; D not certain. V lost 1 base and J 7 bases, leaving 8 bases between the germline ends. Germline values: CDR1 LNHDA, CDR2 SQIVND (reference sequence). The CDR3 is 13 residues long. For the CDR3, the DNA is TGTGCCAGTAGTATAGTGAATAGAAATGAGCAGTTCTTC. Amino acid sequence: CASSIVNRNEQFF. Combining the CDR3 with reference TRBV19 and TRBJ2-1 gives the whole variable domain DGGITQSPKYLFRKEGQNVTLSCEQNLNHDAMYWYRQDPGQGLRLIYYSQIVNDFQKGDIAEGYSVSREKKESFPLTVTSAQKNPTAFYLCASSIVNRNEQFFGPGTRLTVL.

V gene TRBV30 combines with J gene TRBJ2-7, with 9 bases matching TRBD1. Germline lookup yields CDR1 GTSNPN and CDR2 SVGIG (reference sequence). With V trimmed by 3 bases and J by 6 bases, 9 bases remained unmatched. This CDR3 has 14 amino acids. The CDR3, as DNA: TGTGCCTGGAGAGCAAACAGGGGGCTGGGCGAGCAGTACTTC. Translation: CAWRANRGLGEQYF.

CDR3 DNA sequence: TGTGCCAGCAGCTTAATCGGGCAGCACCAAGAGACCCAGTACTTC. Amino acids: CASSLIGQHQETQYF. The rearrangement links TRBV7-2 to TRBJ2-5; D remains unclear. Germline V gene lookup returns CDR1 SGHTA and CDR2 FQGNSA. The ends were cut back, 2 bases at V and 0 bases at J, with 10 bases in the middle. CDR3 size: 15 residues. Filled out from reference TRBV7-2 and TRBJ2-5, the complete variable domain reads GAGVSQSPSNKVTEKGKDVELRCDPISGHTALYWYRQSLGQGLEFLIYFQGNSAPDKSGLPSDRFSAERTGGSVSTLTIQRTQQEDSAVYLCASSLIGQHQETQYFGPGTRLLVL.

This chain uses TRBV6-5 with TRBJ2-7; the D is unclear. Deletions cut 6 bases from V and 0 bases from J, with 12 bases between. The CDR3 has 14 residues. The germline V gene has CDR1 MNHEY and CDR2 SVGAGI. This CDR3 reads CASRLTSSSYEQYF. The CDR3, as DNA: TGTGCCAGCAGACTCACTTCGAGCTCCTACGAGCAGTACTTC.

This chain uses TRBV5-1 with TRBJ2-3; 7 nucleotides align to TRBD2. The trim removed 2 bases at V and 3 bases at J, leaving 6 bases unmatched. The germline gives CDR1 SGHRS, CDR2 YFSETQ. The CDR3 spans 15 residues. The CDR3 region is CASSLGWGGTDTQYF. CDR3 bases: TGCGCCAGCAGCTTAGGGTGGGGAGGGACAGATACGCAGTATTTT.

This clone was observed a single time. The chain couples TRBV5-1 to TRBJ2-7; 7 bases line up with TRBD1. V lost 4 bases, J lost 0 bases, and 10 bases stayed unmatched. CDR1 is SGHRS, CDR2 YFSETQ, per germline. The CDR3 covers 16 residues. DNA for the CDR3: TGCGCCAGCAGCCGCGAAGGGACAGCCGACTCCTACGAGCAGTACTTC. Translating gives CASSREGTADSYEQYF. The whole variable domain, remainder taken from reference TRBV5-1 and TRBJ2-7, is KAGVTQTPRYLIKTRGQQVTLSCSPISGHRSVSWYQQTPGQGLQFLFEYFSETQRNKGNFPGRFSGRQFSNSRSEMNVSTLELGDSALYLCASSREGTADSYEQYFGPGTRLTVT.

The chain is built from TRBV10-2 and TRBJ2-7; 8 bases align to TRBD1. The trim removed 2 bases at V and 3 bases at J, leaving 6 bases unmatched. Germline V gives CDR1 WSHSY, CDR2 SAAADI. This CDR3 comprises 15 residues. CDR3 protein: CASSEPGQGSYEQYF. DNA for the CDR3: TGCGCCAGCAGTGAGCCAGGACAGGGCAGCTACGAGCAGTACTTC.

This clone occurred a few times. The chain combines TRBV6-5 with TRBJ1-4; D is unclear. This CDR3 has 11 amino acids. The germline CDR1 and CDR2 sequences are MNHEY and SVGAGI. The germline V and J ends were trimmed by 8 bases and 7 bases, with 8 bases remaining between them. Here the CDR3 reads CASGVGEKLFF. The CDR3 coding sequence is TGTGCCAGCGGAGTGGGTGAAAAACTGTTTTTT.

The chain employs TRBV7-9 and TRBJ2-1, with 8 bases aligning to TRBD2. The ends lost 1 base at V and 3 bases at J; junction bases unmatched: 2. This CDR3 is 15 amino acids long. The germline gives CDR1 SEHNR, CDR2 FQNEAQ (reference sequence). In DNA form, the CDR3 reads TGTGCCAGCAGCTTAGGCCTAGCGGGCTACAATGAGCAGTTCTTC. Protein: CASSLGLAGYNEQFF.

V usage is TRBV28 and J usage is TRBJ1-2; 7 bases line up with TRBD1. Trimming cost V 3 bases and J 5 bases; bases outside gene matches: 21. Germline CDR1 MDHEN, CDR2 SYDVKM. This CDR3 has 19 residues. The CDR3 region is CASSFPRQGEIPTLYGYTF. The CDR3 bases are TGTGCCAGCAGTTTTCCCCGACAGGGTGAGATCCCAACGCTTTATGGCTACACCTTC.

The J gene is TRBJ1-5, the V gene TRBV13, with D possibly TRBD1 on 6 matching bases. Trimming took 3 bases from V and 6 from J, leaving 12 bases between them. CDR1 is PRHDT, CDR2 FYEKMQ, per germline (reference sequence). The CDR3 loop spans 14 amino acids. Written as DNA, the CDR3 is TGTGCCAGCAGCTTGGGGGGCATGGGTCAGCCCCAGCATTTT. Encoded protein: CASSLGGMGQPQHF.

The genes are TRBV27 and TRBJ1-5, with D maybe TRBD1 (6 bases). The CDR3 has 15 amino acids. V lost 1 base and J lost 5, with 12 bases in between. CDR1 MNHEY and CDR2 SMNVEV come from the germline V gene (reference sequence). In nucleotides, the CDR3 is TGTGCCAGCAGTTTATTGGCAGGGGCAGATCAGCCCCAGCATTTT. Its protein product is CASSLLAGADQPQHF.

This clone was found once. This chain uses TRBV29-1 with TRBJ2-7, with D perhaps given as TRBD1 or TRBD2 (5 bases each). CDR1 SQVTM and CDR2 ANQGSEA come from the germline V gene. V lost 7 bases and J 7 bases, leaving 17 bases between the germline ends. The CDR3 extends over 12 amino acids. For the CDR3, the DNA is TGCAGCGGGGTGGGGCCCTCGGGGGAGCAGTACTTC. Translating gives CSGVGPSGEQYF.